Below are 31 T cell receptor beta chains sequenced from a single sample in a study of blood T cell repertoires in COVID-19 (dated by TCRdb to the early 2020s). Receptor amplification or capture employed the immunoSEQ multiplex PCR assay. The source is immuneACCESS, and TCRdb retained only in-frame sequences with V and J called. Part of the clones is not carried over; for the studies checked, unresolved V genes explain less than half of this, and the remainder is unexplained. The sample data list fewer than 200,000 clones, and approximately 88% of these were observed just once. Of the sample, roughly 9% falls within the top ten clones. The sequencing sample was made of PBMCs or T cells enriched from blood (not recorded which). Receptors were obtained from a woman between 18 and 30 years old who had recovered from COVID-19.

This sequence joins TRBV10-3 and TRBJ2-7, with D hard to call. The V and J ends lost 4 bases and 2 bases respectively, with 18 bases between them. The germline V gene encodes CDR1 ENHRY and CDR2 SYGVKD. The length of the CDR3 is 16 residues. The CDR3 sequence: CAISVWNKIGAYEQYF. The CDR3 DNA is TGTGCCATCAGTGTCTGGAATAAGATAGGAGCCTACGAGCAGTACTTC.

The chain employs TRBV7-2 and TRBJ1-5; D unresolved. Trimming pared 0 bases from V and 6 bases from J, leaving 15 bases between. Germline-derived CDR1 and CDR2 are SGHTA and FQGNSA. This CDR3 comprises 16 residues. This CDR3 reads CASSLASGVLGQPQHF. The DNA of the CDR3 is TGTGCCAGCAGCTTAGCTTCCGGGGTTCTGGGTCAGCCCCAGCATTTT.

The chain uses TRBV9 and TRBJ2-1; D may be TRBD2 (6 bases). Deletions cut 2 bases from V and 5 bases from J, with 11 bases between. The CDR3 consists of 14 residues. Looked up from germline, CDR1 is SGDLS and CDR2 is YYNGEE. This CDR3 reads CASSVGEAHNEQFF. CDR3 in DNA: TGTGCCAGCAGCGTGGGGGAGGCCCACAATGAGCAGTTCTTC.

The chain joins TRBV6-1 to TRBJ1-5; D not resolved. Germline V gene lookup returns CDR1 MNHNS and CDR2 SASEGT. Trimming removed 0 bases at V and 3 bases at J, with 12 bases between. The CDR3 has 16 amino acids. CDR3: CASSEALWADNQPQHF. DNA for the CDR3: TGTGCCAGCAGTGAAGCGCTTTGGGCAGACAATCAGCCCCAGCATTTT.

This chain links TRBV19 with TRBJ2-5; 13 bases agree with TRBD2. V lost 7 bases and J lost 4; bases outside the gene matches: 9. CDR3 length: 16 amino acids. Germline V gene sequence: CDR1 LNHDA, CDR2 SQIVND (reference sequence). This CDR3 reads CASTPGGLAGLETQYF. The CDR3 DNA sequence: TGTGCCAGTACCCCGGGGGGACTAGCGGGGTTAGAGACCCAGTACTTC.

This clone was counted a few times. The chain has TRBV3-1 (or the pseudogene TRBV3-2) and TRBJ2-7, with 8 bases fitting TRBD2. The CDR3 extends over 15 amino acids. Per the germline V gene, CDR1 is LGHDT and CDR2 is YNNKEL (reference sequence). V was clipped by 6 bases and J by 6 bases; unmatched bases: 13. This CDR3 is CASSRYLAGLREQYF. The CDR3 coding sequence is TGTGCCAGCAGTCGCTATCTAGCGGGCCTACGCGAGCAGTACTTC.

A single count supports this clone. V gene TRBV5-1 combines with J gene TRBJ2-7; no clear D gene. Germline V gene sequence: CDR1 SGHRS, CDR2 YFSETQ. Trimming left V 0 bases short and J 2 bases short, with 9 bases between. The CDR3 is made up of 14 amino acids. The CDR3 is CASSLAIIPYEQYF. Written as DNA, the CDR3 is TGCGCCAGCAGCTTGGCTATCATTCCCTACGAGCAGTACTTC. Full variable domain (rest looked up from reference TRBV5-1 and TRBJ2-7): KAGVTQTPRYLIKTRGQQVTLSCSPISGHRSVSWYQQTPGQGLQFLFEYFSETQRNKGNFPGRFSGRQFSNSRSEMNVSTLELGDSALYLCASSLAIIPYEQYFGPGTRLTVT.

The chain employs TRBV3-1 (or the pseudogene TRBV3-2) and TRBJ1-5; 7 positions agree with TRBD1. This CDR3 is built from 15 residues. V lost 1 base and J lost 5; bases outside the gene matches: 5. Germline CDR1 reads LGHDT; CDR2 reads YNNKEL (reference sequence). CDR3 nucleotides: TGTGCCAGCAGCCAAGGGGGACAGAGCTATCAGCCCCAGCATTTT. It specifies CASSQGGQSYQPQHF.

The rearrangement uses TRBV5-1 and TRBJ2-5; the D gene is possibly TRBD2 (6 bases). Germline CDR1 reads SGHRS; CDR2 reads YFSETQ. Trimming removed 4 bases at V and 2 bases at J, with 12 bases between. This CDR3 region has 14 residues. This CDR3 reads CASSPFAGQETQYF. The CDR3 DNA reads as TGCGCCAGCAGCCCCTTTGCGGGGCAAGAGACCCAGTACTTC.

The chain carries TRBV28 and TRBJ1-2; 10 bases are shared with TRBD1. The germline V gene encodes CDR1 MDHEN and CDR2 SYDVKM. With 6 bases clipped from V and 7 bases from J, the junction kept 8 bases outside the gene matches. The CDR3 is 14 residues long. CDR3: CASRTPTGGGGYTF. As DNA, the CDR3 is TGTGCCAGCAGGACCCCGACAGGGGGCGGTGGCTACACCTTC.

The rearrangement links TRBV5-8 to TRBJ2-2; D is perhaps TRBD1 (6 bases). This CDR3 has 16 amino acids. The V gene lost 3 bases and the J gene lost 6 bases, with 18 bases spanning the gap. Per the germline V gene, CDR1 is SGHTS and CDR2 is YDEGEE. Here the CDR3 DNA reads TGTGCCAGCAGCTCCCAAACGAGGGGGTATCCCGGGGAGCTGTTTTTT. This encodes CASSSQTRGYPGELFF.

V gene TRBV20-1 combines with J gene TRBJ2-1; no clear D. Deletions cut 2 bases from V and 3 bases from J, with 2 bases between. The CDR3 length is 11 residues. CDR1 is DFQATT and CDR2 is SNEGSKA in the germline V gene (reference sequence). The CDR3 is CSARYYNEQFF. The CDR3 DNA follows: TGCAGTGCTAGATACTACAATGAGCAGTTCTTC.

V is TRBV6-5 and J is TRBJ1-5; D is undetermined. The CDR3 runs to 11 residues. Germline assignment: CDR1 MNHEY and CDR2 SVGAGI. Deletions cut 10 bases from V and 9 bases from J, with 13 bases between. The CDR3: CATKRVRPQHF. CDR3 in DNA: TGTGCCACCAAGAGGGTCCGGCCCCAGCATTTT.

CDR3 region: CALGTNLTGELFF. The CDR3 nucleotides are TGCGCCCTTGGGACTAACCTCACCGGGGAGCTGTTTTTT. V usage is TRBV23-1 and J usage is TRBJ2-2; TRBD2 matches 7 bases. TRBV23-1 is annotated as an ORF whose role is uncertain. V was pared by 11 bases and J by 4 bases, with 7 bases of the junction left unmatched. The CDR3 covers 13 residues.

The CDR3 region is CASSLDRESLYTF. In nucleotides, the CDR3 is TGTGCCAGTAGTCTCGACAGGGAATCCCTCTACACCTTC. The gene calls are TRBV19 and TRBJ1-2, with TRBD1 matching over 7 bases. This CDR3 is 13 amino acids long. Germline V lookup: CDR1 LNHDA, CDR2 SQIVND (reference sequence). The junction had 10 bases not matched to a gene; V was cut back by 5 bases and J by 10 bases.

This clone is a singleton in its sample. V and J are TRBV10-2 and TRBJ2-1; 11 positions agree with TRBD2. Losses at the gene ends were 8 bases for V and 8 bases for J; bases not matched to a gene: 5. Germline-derived CDR1 and CDR2 are WSHSY and SAAADI. This CDR3 comprises 13 residues. The CDR3 reads CASHSGRGDEQFF. For the CDR3, the DNA is TGCGCCAGCCATAGCGGGAGGGGGGATGAGCAGTTCTTC.

The chain uses TRBV19 and TRBJ2-3; 7 positions agree with TRBD1. The CDR3 totals 16 residues. CDR1 and CDR2 (germline): LNHDA, SQIVND (reference sequence). The J segment lost 4 bases and the V segment lost 1 base, leaving 8 bases of the junction unmatched. CDR3 region: CASSIGETGIPDTQYF. For the CDR3, the DNA is TGTGCCAGTAGTATAGGGGAGACAGGGATTCCAGATACGCAGTATTTT.

The V gene is TRBV27, the J gene TRBJ1-2, with 7 bases fitting TRBD1. Germline CDR1 MNHEY, CDR2 SMNVEV (reference sequence). Unmatched junction bases numbered 6, after V lost 4 bases and J lost 7 bases. This CDR3 contains 13 residues. For the CDR3, the DNA is TGTGCCAGCAGTTGGAGACAGGGAGCTGGCTACACCTTC. As protein: CASSWRQGAGYTF.

The V and J genes are TRBV5-1 and TRBJ2-7, with 7 bases lining up with TRBD1. Losses at the gene ends were 0 bases for V and 7 bases for J; bases not matched to a gene: 13. Per the germline V gene, CDR1 is SGHRS and CDR2 is YFSETQ. CDR3 length: 16 residues. The CDR3 DNA reads TGCGCCAGCAGCTTGGGGGTTAGCCGACAGGGTAGGGAGCAGTACTTC. It specifies CASSLGVSRQGREQYF.

This clone was observed once. The V call is TRBV28, the J call TRBJ1-5; D might be TRBD1 (5 bases). Trimming pared 5 bases from V and 6 bases from J, leaving 14 bases between. The CDR3 spans 14 residues. CDR1 and CDR2 from the germline V gene are MDHEN and SYDVKM. The CDR3 is CASSPWAGGQPQHF. The CDR3 bases are TGTGCCAGCAGTCCTTGGGCGGGGGGTCAGCCCCAGCATTTT.

V gene TRBV24-1 combines with J gene TRBJ2-1; TRBD2 matches 15 bases. CDR3 length equals 19 residues. The junction had 8 bases not matched to a gene; V was cut back by 3 bases and J by 3 bases. The germline V gene has CDR1 KGHDR and CDR2 SFDVKD. Written as DNA, the CDR3 is TGTGCCACCAGTGATGCAGGGACTAGCGGGGGGACACTCTACAATGAGCAGTTCTTC. Amino acid sequence: CATSDAGTSGGTLYNEQFF.

The rearrangement uses TRBV6-6 and TRBJ2-2; tentative D call: TRBD2 (7 bases). Germline CDR1 is MNHNY and CDR2 is SVGAGI (reference sequence). V was shortened by 5 bases and J by 1 base, with 17 bases between the two germline ends. The CDR3 sequence is 17 residues long. In DNA, the CDR3 is TGTGCCAGCAGTCCTTTGGCGGGGGCTTGGAACACCGGGGAGCTGTTTTTT. Residues: CASSPLAGAWNTGELFF.

The gene calls are TRBV7-2 and TRBJ2-3, with 9 bases matching TRBD1. Unmatched junction bases numbered 9, after V lost 3 bases and J lost 5 bases. The CDR3 length is 16 residues. Per the germline V gene, CDR1 is SGHTA and CDR2 is FQGNSA. In DNA, the CDR3 is TGTGCCAGCAGCTTGGGGAGCACAGGGGGCCAAGATACGCAGTATTTT. The encoded protein is CASSLGSTGGQDTQYF.

This chain uses TRBV9 with TRBJ1-3; D is unresolved. Germline V gene sequence: CDR1 SGDLS, CDR2 YYNGEE. The CDR3 consists of 14 residues. The ends were cut back, 1 base at V and 2 bases at J, with 7 bases in the middle. CDR3 coding DNA: TGTGCCAGCAGCGTACGGTCTGCTGGAAACACCATATATTTT. Its protein product is CASSVRSAGNTIYF.

The chain uses TRBV27 and TRBJ1-1, with 9 positions matching TRBD1. V lost 5 bases, J lost 4 bases, and 5 bases stayed unmatched. Germline V gene sequence: CDR1 MNHEY, CDR2 SMNVEV (reference sequence). The CDR3 runs to 14 residues. CDR3 loop: CASSLRDRATEAFF. In DNA, the CDR3 is TGTGCCAGCAGTCTTCGGGACAGGGCCACTGAAGCTTTCTTT.

This rearrangement joins TRBV6-5 to TRBJ1-5, with TRBD1 identical over 7 bases. J gave up 3 bases and V 8 bases, and 10 bases lay outside the gene matches. The germline gives CDR1 MNHEY, CDR2 SVGAGI. CDR3 length equals 15 residues. CDR3 sequence: CASWQGDEDNQPQHF. For the CDR3, the DNA is TGTGCCAGCTGGCAGGGGGACGAAGACAATCAGCCCCAGCATTTT.

The gene calls are TRBV29-1 and TRBJ1-1; 8 bases match TRBD1. CDR3 length: 14 residues. V was clipped by 1 base and J by 3 bases; unmatched bases: 4. Germline CDR1 SQVTM, CDR2 ANQGSEA. The CDR3 here is CSVEGGTGHTEAFF. CDR3 in DNA: TGCAGCGTTGAAGGGGGGACAGGACACACTGAAGCTTTCTTT.

The rearrangement links TRBV28 to TRBJ2-5, with unresolved D. Trimming stripped 6 bases from V and 5 bases from J, with 7 bases between. Germline V CDR1 and CDR2: MDHEN, SYDVKM. There are 11 residues in the CDR3. The CDR3 is CASRTGETQYF. In DNA, the CDR3 is TGTGCCAGCAGGACCGGGGAGACCCAGTACTTC. The full variable domain, in which reference TRBV28 and TRBJ2-5 provide the parts outside the CDR3, is DVKVTQSSRYLVKRTGEKVFLECVQDMDHENMFWYRQDPGLGLRLIYFSYDVKMKEKGDIPEGYSVSREKKERFSLILESASTNQTSMYLCASRTGETQYFGPGTRLLVL.

The chain employs TRBV6-1 and TRBJ1-2; 9 bases fit TRBD1. Trimming removed 3 bases from V and 1 base from J; junction bases left unmatched: 12. CDR1 is MNHNS and CDR2 is SASEGT in the germline V gene. This CDR3 region has 18 residues. CDR3: CASSDIRTGEILNYGYTF. In DNA, the CDR3 is TGTGCCAGCAGTGATATTCGGACAGGGGAGATTCTTAACTATGGCTACACCTTC.

CDR3 DNA: TGTGCCAGCAGTTACTGGGACACCGAAGGGACCGGGGAGCTGTTTTTT. This sequence encodes CASSYWDTEGTGELFF. This chain connects TRBV6-5 to TRBJ2-2; possibly TRBD1 for D (6 bases). This CDR3 is 16 amino acids long. CDR1 and CDR2 from the germline V gene are MNHEY and SVGAGI. V was trimmed by 1 base and J by 5 bases, leaving 14 bases between them.

This sequence joins TRBV20-1 and TRBJ2-5, with D possibly TRBD2 on 5 matching bases. CDR1 is DFQATT, CDR2 SNEGSKA, per germline (reference sequence). V lost 3 bases, J lost 6 bases, and 14 bases lay in between. The CDR3 sequence is 13 residues long. The CDR3: CSASLTRGQTQYF. DNA of the CDR3: TGCAGTGCTAGTTTAACTAGAGGGCAGACCCAGTACTTC.